These 7 T cell receptor beta chains came from one sample sequenced in a study of tumor-infiltrating lymphocytes in primary liver carcinoma. The tissue used was unsorted bulk material of roughly 17-32 mg. RNA and DNA were co-extracted from it with the AllPrep DNA/RNA mini kit. Making TCR beta cDNA involved approximately 0.5 ug total RNA and a constant-region primer. Researchers made the TCR beta libraries by running three nested multiplex PCR rounds with slightly modified ARM-PCR. Both of the initial two PCR rounds ran for approximately 11 cycles and employed TRBV1-TRBV30 forward primers alongside a C-beta reverse primer. Via MiXCR, TCRdb re-called the multiplex PCR reads, giving one row per CDR3 protein. Of about 110,000 distinct CDR3 sequences in the sample, roughly three fifths were seen once. The sample comprised liver tumor tissue from sampling region 1. Subset of the sample: tumor region T1, superior pole. These receptor sequences come from a woman aged 60-75 years with primary liver carcinoma and hepatitis B virus infection.

Concerning this clonotype itself: Being one base from a much bigger clone, this may be a read error. The gene calls are TRBV6-1 and TRBJ1-5; TRBD1 aligns across 12 bases. Germline-derived CDR1 and CDR2 are MNHNS and SASEGT. CDR3 length equals 16 residues. The CDR3 loop reads CDSSARDRGRRQPQHF. The CDR3 coding sequence is TGTGACAGCAGTGCCCGGGACAGGGGGCGCCGGCAGCCCCAGCATTTT.

To note about this clonotype: A much larger clone differs by one base, so this may be a read error. The genes are TRBV5-1 and TRBJ2-1, with D unclear. Looked up from germline, CDR1 is SGHRS and CDR2 is YFSETQ. The CDR3 is 14 amino acids. Deletions cut 0 bases from V and 5 bases from J, with 9 bases between. CDR3 bases: TGCGCCAGCAGCTTGGACACCCTCAACAATGAGCAGTTCTTC. Residues: CASSLDTLNNEQFF.

A note on this clonotype: This clone may be a read error of a much larger clone one base away. The genes are TRBV6-6 and TRBJ2-7, with D perhaps TRBD1 (7 bases). Germline loops: CDR1 MNHNY, CDR2 SVGAGI (reference sequence). The CDR3 extends over 14 amino acids. Trimming cost V 4 bases and J 6 bases, with 16 bases left between them. CDR3 residues: CASSSLRGAREQYF. CDR3 in DNA: TGTGCCAGCAGTTCGCTCAGGGGGGCCCGCGAGCAGTACTTC.

Worth noting for this clonotype: A read error may be the cause here, since a much bigger clone is one base away. The CDR3: CSVKKYGGRETQYF. As DNA, the CDR3 is TGCAGCGTTAAAAAATACGGGGGCCGGGAGACCCAGTACTTC. The J gene is TRBJ2-5, the V gene TRBV29-1; D tentatively reads TRBD1 or TRBD2 (6 bases each). Trimming took 5 bases from V and 5 from J, leaving 18 bases between them. CDR3 length: 14 amino acids. Germline values: CDR1 SQVTM, CDR2 ANQGSEA.

The chain joins TRBV12-5 to TRBJ2-1; a possible D gene is TRBD2 (6 bases). V was trimmed by 7 bases and J by 11 bases, leaving 30 bases between them. The CDR3 totals 17 residues. Germline V gene lookup returns CDR1 LGHNT and CDR2 FRNRAP. Here the CDR3 reads CASAAPGEGTLYSKQFF. As DNA, the CDR3 is TGTGCTAGTGCCGCACCGGGAGAGGGTACACTCTACAGTAAGCAGTTCTTC.

The chain has TRBV10-3 and TRBJ1-1; D not resolved. The CDR3 extends over 14 amino acids. V was shortened by 11 bases and J by 3 bases, with 19 bases between the two germline ends. Germline CDR1 reads ENHRY; CDR2 reads SYGVKD. The CDR3 is CAVRFSATDTEAFF. The CDR3 region has the DNA TGTGCCGTTCGATTTTCAGCCACAGACACTGAAGCTTTCTTT.

The J gene is TRBJ2-2, the V gene TRBV10-2, with D possibly being TRBD1 or TRBD2 (5 bases each). The CDR3 has 16 amino acids. V was pared by 2 bases and J by 4 bases, with 14 bases between. Germline V gene lookup returns CDR1 WSHSY and CDR2 SAAADI. The CDR3 DNA reads as TGCGCCAGCAGTGAGCACCGGGACGTGAGCACCGGGGAGCTGTTTTTT. This encodes CASSEHRDVSTGELFF.